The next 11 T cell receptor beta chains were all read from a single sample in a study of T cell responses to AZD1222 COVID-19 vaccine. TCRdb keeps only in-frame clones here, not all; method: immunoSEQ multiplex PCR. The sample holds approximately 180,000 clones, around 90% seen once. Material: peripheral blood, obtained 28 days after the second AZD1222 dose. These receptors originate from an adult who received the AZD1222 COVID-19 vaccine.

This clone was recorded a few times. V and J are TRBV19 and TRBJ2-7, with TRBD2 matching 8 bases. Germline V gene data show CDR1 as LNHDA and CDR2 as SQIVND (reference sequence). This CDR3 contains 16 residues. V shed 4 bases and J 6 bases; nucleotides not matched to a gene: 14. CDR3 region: CASSSLGSGISSEQYF. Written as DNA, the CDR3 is TGTGCCAGTAGTAGCCTTGGTAGCGGGATCTCTAGCGAGCAGTACTTC.

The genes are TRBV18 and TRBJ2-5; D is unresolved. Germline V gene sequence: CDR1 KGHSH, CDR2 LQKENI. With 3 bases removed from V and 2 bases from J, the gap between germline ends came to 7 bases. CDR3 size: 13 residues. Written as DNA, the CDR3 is TGTGCCAGCTCACCCAACGGGCAAGAGACCCAGTACTTC. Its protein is CASSPNGQETQYF.

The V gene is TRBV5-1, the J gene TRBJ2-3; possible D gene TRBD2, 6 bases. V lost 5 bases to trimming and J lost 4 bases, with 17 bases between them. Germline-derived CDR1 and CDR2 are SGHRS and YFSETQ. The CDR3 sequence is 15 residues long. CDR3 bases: TGCGCCAGCAGTCGTTTGGGGGGTATCCCAGATACGCAGTATTTT. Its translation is CASSRLGGIPDTQYF.

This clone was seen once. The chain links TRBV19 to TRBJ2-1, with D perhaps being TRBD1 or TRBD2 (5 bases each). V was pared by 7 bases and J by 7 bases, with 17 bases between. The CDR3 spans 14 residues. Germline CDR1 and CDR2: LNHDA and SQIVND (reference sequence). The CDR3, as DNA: TGTGCCAGTATTAGTCAGGGAGAAAGTAATGAGCAGTTCTTC. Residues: CASISQGESNEQFF.

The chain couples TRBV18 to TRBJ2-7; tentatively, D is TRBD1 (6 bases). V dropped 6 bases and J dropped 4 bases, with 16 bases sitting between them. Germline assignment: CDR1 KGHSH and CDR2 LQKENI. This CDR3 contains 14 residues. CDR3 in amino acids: CASSLDRPPYEQYF. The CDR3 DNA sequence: TGTGCCAGCTCCCTGGACAGACCCCCTTACGAGCAGTACTTC.

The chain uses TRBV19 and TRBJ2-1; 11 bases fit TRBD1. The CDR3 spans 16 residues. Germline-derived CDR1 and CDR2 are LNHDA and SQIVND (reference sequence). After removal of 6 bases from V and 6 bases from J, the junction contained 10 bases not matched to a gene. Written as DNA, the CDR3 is TGTGCCAGTAGCCCTCAGAGGGACAGGGGGGGCAATGAGCAGTTCTTC. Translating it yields CASSPQRDRGGNEQFF. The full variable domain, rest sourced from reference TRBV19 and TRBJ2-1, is DGGITQSPKYLFRKEGQNVTLSCEQNLNHDAMYWYRQDPGQGLRLIYYSQIVNDFQKGDIAEGYSVSREKKESFPLTVTSAQKNPTAFYLCASSPQRDRGGNEQFFGPGTRLTVL.

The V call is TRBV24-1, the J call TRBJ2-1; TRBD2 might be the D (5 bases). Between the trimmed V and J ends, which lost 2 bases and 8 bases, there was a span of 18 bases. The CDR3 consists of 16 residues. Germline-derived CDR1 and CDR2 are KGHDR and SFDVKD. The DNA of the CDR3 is TGTGCCACCAGTGATTCTGGACTCACGCGCAACCATGAGCAGTTCTTC. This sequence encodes CATSDSGLTRNHEQFF.

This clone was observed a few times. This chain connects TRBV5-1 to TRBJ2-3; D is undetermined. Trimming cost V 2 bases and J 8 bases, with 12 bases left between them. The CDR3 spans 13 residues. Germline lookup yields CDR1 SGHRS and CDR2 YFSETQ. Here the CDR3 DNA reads TGCGCCAGCAGCTTCGGCCCGGAAGGTACGCAGTATTTT. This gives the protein CASSFGPEGTQYF.

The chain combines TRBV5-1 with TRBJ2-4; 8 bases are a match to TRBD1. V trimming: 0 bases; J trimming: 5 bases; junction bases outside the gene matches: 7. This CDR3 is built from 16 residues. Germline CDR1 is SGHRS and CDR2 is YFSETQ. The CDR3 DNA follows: TGCGCCAGCAGCTTGGGGGAACGGACAGGGCAAAACATTCAGTACTTC. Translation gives CASSLGERTGQNIQYF.

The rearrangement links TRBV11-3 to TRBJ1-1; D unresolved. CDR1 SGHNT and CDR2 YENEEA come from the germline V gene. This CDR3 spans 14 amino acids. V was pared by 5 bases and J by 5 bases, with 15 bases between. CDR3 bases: TGTGCCAGCAGCGGTATCTCGAAGGAGACTGAAGCTTTCTTT. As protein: CASSGISKETEAFF.

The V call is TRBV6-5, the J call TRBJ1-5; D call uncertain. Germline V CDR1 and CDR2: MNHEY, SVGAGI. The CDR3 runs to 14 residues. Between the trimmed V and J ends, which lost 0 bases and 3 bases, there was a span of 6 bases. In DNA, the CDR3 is TGTGCCAGCAGTTACTCCCGGATCAATCAGCCCCAGCATTTT. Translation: CASSYSRINQPQHF.